This is a list of T cell receptor beta chains from one sample in a study of shared clonotypes between healthy human individuals. Clones were sequenced by immunoSEQ multiplex PCR, and TCRdb holds only the in-frame ones, with some missing. The table records some 1 million clones, about 70% of them present only once. The material sequenced was memory CD4+ T cells sorted from blood. The receptors derive from a man between 18 and 35 years old in good health. CDR3s include the opening cysteine and the closing phenylalanine or tryptophan. The order of the fields is D gene, V gene, clone size, J gene, CDR3 DNA, CDR3 protein. D genes are given only for firm matches. Where a row states a size, it is once, few, many or the class of an expanded clone; other rows omit it.

-	TRBV10-3	-	TRBJ2-5	TGTGCCATCAGTGTCTCCTTGGAAGAGACCCAGTACTTC	CAISVSLEETQYF
-	TRBV13	-	TRBJ1-2	TGTGCCAGCACCTTCGTAGGGTTGGGAGGCTACACCTTC	CASTFVGLGGYTF
-	TRBV4-2	-	TRBJ2-4	TGTGCCAGCAGCCAAGAGGTACAAGGATGGTTTGAGGGGCAGACCAACATTCAGTACTTC	CASSQEVQGWFEGQTNIQYF
-	TRBV5-1	-	TRBJ2-2	TGCGCCAGCAGCCCGCAGGGGAACACCGGGGAGCTGTTTTTT	CASSPQGNTGELFF
TRBD2	TRBV6-6	-	TRBJ2-1	TGTGCCAGCAGTTACTATGGGACTAGCGGCTACAATGAGCAGTTCTTC	CASSYYGTSGYNEQFF
-	TRBV18	-	TRBJ2-3	TGTGCCAGCTCACCACCCAGCGCGGGGGATACGCAGTATTTT	CASSPPSAGDTQYF
TRBD2	TRBV25-1	-	TRBJ2-3	TGTGCCAGCAGTGAATACCAGAGCGGGAGACTGTATTTT	CASSEYQSGRLYF
TRBD1	TRBV18	many	TRBJ2-3	TGTGCCAGCTCACCCGGGACAGGGGGTCCAGATACGCAGTATTTT	CASSPGTGGPDTQYF
-	TRBV6-5	-	TRBJ1-5	TGTGCCAGCAGTCCCGACAGAATCAATCAGCCCCAGCATTTT	CASSPDRINQPQHF
-	TRBV15	once	TRBJ1-5	TGTGCCACCAGCAGTGACAGGAATCAGCCCCAGCATTTT	CATSSDRNQPQHF
TRBD1	TRBV5-4	-	TRBJ2-7	TGTGCCAGCAGCCTGGACATGGGACAGCCTCCGTCCGAGCAGTACTTC	CASSLDMGQPPSEQYF
-	TRBV5-1	-	TRBJ2-5	TGCGCCAGCAGCTTGGGCACAGGGCCCGAGACCCAGTACTTC	CASSLGTGPETQYF
TRBD1	TRBV19	few	TRBJ1-1	TGTGCCAGTAGAAGACCGGGACAGGGGGCAAACACTGAAGCTTTCTTT	CASRRPGQGANTEAFF
TRBD1	TRBV2	-	TRBJ1-1	TGTGCCAGCAGTGCTCAATCAGGGGGAAAAACTGAAGCTTTCTTT	CASSAQSGGKTEAFF
TRBD2	TRBV4-1	-	TRBJ2-7	TGCGCCAGCAGCCAAGCTGGTACACTAGCGCAGTCCTACGAGCAGTACTTC	CASSQAGTLAQSYEQYF
TRBD1	TRBV10-3	-	TRBJ2-7	TGTGCCATCGGGACAGTCTCCTACGAGCAGTACTTC	CAIGTVSYEQYF
-	TRBV4-1	-	TRBJ2-5	TGCGCCAGCAGCCAACTCAGGGGTGGAGAGACCCAGTACTTC	CASSQLRGGETQYF
-	TRBV6-1	-	TRBJ2-2	TGTGCCAGCAACAGATCACCTAACACCGGGGAGCTGTTTTTT	CASNRSPNTGELFF
-	TRBV2	-	TRBJ2-1	TGTGCCAGCAGCGACCGGAGGGGGTACAATGAGCAGTTCTTC	CASSDRRGYNEQFF
TRBD2	TRBV30	-	TRBJ2-7	TGTGCCTGGAGTGGGACGGGACTAGCACCCTACGAGCAGTACTTC	CAWSGTGLAPYEQYF
-	TRBV2	once	TRBJ2-1	TGTGCCAGCAGAGAAGTAGAATTTGAGCAGTTCTTC	CASREVEFEQFF
-	TRBV28	-	TRBJ1-1	TGTGCCAGCAGGGACGGAGGGGGTCGAGCTTTCTTT	CASRDGGGRAFF
-	TRBV9	once	TRBJ2-4	TGTGCCAGCAGCGGCGGGACGGGGGCCGGGGGCAAAAACATTCAGTACTTC	CASSGGTGAGGKNIQYF
-	TRBV5-6	few	TRBJ2-7	TGTGCCAGCAGCGGGTACTCCGAGCAGTACTTC	CASSGYSEQYF
-	TRBV14	-	TRBJ2-3	TGTGCCAGCAGCCGAGTTGGCACAGATACGCAGTATTTT	CASSRVGTDTQYF
-	TRBV19	few	TRBJ1-5	TGTGCCAGTAGTTTTCAACAGGGTACGGGTCAGCCCCAGCATTTT	CASSFQQGTGQPQHF
-	TRBV27	-	TRBJ1-1	TGTGCCAGCAGTCCTACTTCCGGGACCATGAACACTGAAGCTTTCTTT	CASSPTSGTMNTEAFF
TRBD1	TRBV5-6	-	TRBJ1-4	TGTGCCAGCAGCTTGGAGGGACAGGGCCCTCCAAAACTGTTTTTT	CASSLEGQGPPKLFF
-	TRBV5-1	few	TRBJ1-2	TGCGCCAGCAGCTTGGCCAGGGACGGCTACACCTTC	CASSLARDGYTF
-	TRBV19	many	TRBJ1-5	TGTGCCAGTAGTCCAGGGATTACGGGCAATCAGCCCCAGCATTTT	CASSPGITGNQPQHF
-	TRBV5-6	-	TRBJ1-2	TGTGCCAGCAGCTTCGGTACGGGAGGGGACTATGGCTACACCTTC	CASSFGTGGDYGYTF
-	TRBV6-1	-	TRBJ1-4	TGTGCCAGCATCGATCCTCCGCCGGGGTCAAGACTGTTTTTT	CASIDPPPGSRLFF
TRBD2	TRBV5-5	-	TRBJ2-7	TGTGCCAGCAGCAAAACGGGACTAGCGGCCCTAAGCTCCTACGAGCAGTACTTC	CASSKTGLAALSSYEQYF
-	TRBV5-1	-	TRBJ2-5	TGCGCCAGCAGCTTGGATGTAGGGAGGGAGACCCAGTACTTC	CASSLDVGRETQYF
-	TRBV7-9	-	TRBJ1-2	TGTGCCAGCAGCTTATCATCCGGGGGAAAGGGCTACACCTTC	CASSLSSGGKGYTF
-	TRBV30	-	TRBJ2-1	TGTGCCTGGAGTGCCGAATGGGAGCAGTTCTTC	CAWSAEWEQFF
TRBD2	TRBV19	once	TRBJ2-7	TGTGCCAGTAGCGTGACTAGCGGGGCTTCCTACGAGCAGTACTTC	CASSVTSGASYEQYF
TRBD2	TRBV5-3	-	TRBJ2-7	TGTGCCAGAAGCTTGCATCCTAGCGGGACCTACGAGCAGTACTTC	CARSLHPSGTYEQYF
TRBD2	TRBV7-7	few	TRBJ2-5	TGTGCTAGCAGCCCCCGACTAGCAGTTCAAGAGACCCAGTACTTC	CASSPRLAVQETQYF
-	TRBV2	once	TRBJ1-1	TGTGCCAGCAGTGGAGGGGAGGCCGGGGTCACTGAAGCTTTCTTT	CASSGGEAGVTEAFF
TRBD1	TRBV2	-	TRBJ2-5	TGTGCCACCGGACAGGGCAGAGAGACCCAGTACTTC	CATGQGRETQYF
-	TRBV5-1	-	TRBJ2-5	TGCGCCAGCAGCCTGACCGACGGGACCCGGGAGACCCAGTACTTC	CASSLTDGTRETQYF
-	TRBV2	-	TRBJ1-1	TGTGCCAGCAACTCCCCCAGCGGTATGAACACTGAAGCTTTCTTT	CASNSPSGMNTEAFF
TRBD1	TRBV7-2	once	TRBJ1-3	TGTGCCAGCAGCCCAGAGACAGGGTCGGGAAACACCATATATTTT	CASSPETGSGNTIYF
-	TRBV7-2	-	TRBJ1-5	TGTGCCAGCAGCTTAGAGTCCGGCAAACCGGGCTGGGACAATCAGCCCCAGCATTTT	CASSLESGKPGWDNQPQHF
-	TRBV5-1	once	TRBJ2-2	TGCGCCAGCAGCCAACAGGGATTGGGCACCGGGGAGCTGTTTTTT	CASSQQGLGTGELFF
-	TRBV7-9	few	TRBJ1-2	TGTGCCAGCAGCTTAAGGGGGAATGGCTACACCTTC	CASSLRGNGYTF
-	TRBV6-1	-	TRBJ1-1	TGTGCCAGCAGTTGGGGGGGCGGCAACACTGAAGCTTTCTTT	CASSWGGGNTEAFF
-	TRBV6-1	-	TRBJ1-1	TGTGCCAGCGACAGGTCCATGAACACTGAAGCTTTCTTT	CASDRSMNTEAFF
-	TRBV4-1	-	TRBJ2-3	TGCGCCAGCAGCCAAGATCTGGCGGCGGGGGCACGCACAGATACGCAGTATTTT	CASSQDLAAGARTDTQYF
-	TRBV2	few	TRBJ1-3	TGTGCCAGCAGTTTGCAGGGGCCTCGGGTTGACACCATATATTTT	CASSLQGPRVDTIYF
TRBD2	TRBV7-2	-	TRBJ2-1	TGTGCCAGCAGCTTAGCTGGAGCGGGAGCTGGTGAGCAGTTCTTC	CASSLAGAGAGEQFF
TRBD2	TRBV2	-	TRBJ2-5	TGTGCCAGCAGTGTTTCTAAGGGACTAGCGGGGGAGACCCAGTACTTC	CASSVSKGLAGETQYF
TRBD1	TRBV6-6	-	TRBJ1-6	TGTGCCAGCAGTCACGGACAGGGTAGTTCACCCCTCCACTTT	CASSHGQGSSPLHF
TRBD1	TRBV6-5	once	TRBJ1-5	TGTGCCAGCAGTTACTCCGGACAGGTGGATCAGCCCCAGCATTTT	CASSYSGQVDQPQHF
TRBD2	TRBV7-2	-	TRBJ2-7	TGTGCCAGCAGCTCGGCGGGGGCCTACGAGCAGTACTTC	CASSSAGAYEQYF
TRBD2	TRBV18	once	TRBJ2-3	TGTGCCAGCTCACCACCTGTCGGGGGGGGCACAGATACGCAGTATTTT	CASSPPVGGGTDTQYF
TRBD1	TRBV4-1	once	TRBJ1-2	TGCGCCAGCAGCCGACAGGGATTTAACTATGGCTACACCTTC	CASSRQGFNYGYTF
-	TRBV6-1	-	TRBJ1-2	TGTGCCAGTCAAGGGAGCTATGGCTACACCTTC	CASQGSYGYTF
TRBD2	TRBV4-3	-	TRBJ2-7	TGCGCCAGCAGCCAAACTGTAGCGGGAGGGTCTTCGACCTACGAGCAGTACTTC	CASSQTVAGGSSTYEQYF